These 20 T cell receptor beta chains were sequenced from one sample in a study of T cells after yellow fever vaccination. TCRdb called the 5' RACE reads again in MiXCR, with one record for every CDR3 protein. The table lists more than 95,000 distinct CDR3 sequences, 13% to 15% of them singletons. This specimen was CD8+ T cells sorted from PBMCs, taken 5 days after the yellow fever booster vaccination. The receptors shown here come from a man aged 18 to 30 who received the YFV17D yellow fever vaccine.

This chain links TRBV4-1 with TRBJ2-7; possible D gene TRBD2, 6 bases. From germline, CDR1 is MGHRA and CDR2 YSYEKL. CDR3 length equals 14 residues. V was shortened by 3 bases and J by 2 bases, with 11 bases between the two germline ends. The CDR3 coding sequence is TGCGCCAGCAGCCACCGGGAGTACACCTACGAGCAGTACTTC. This gives the protein CASSHREYTYEQYF.

This clonotype has a handful of counts. V and J are TRBV30 and TRBJ2-7; 8 bases are a match to TRBD1. The V and J ends lost 5 bases and 2 bases, in that order; junction bases with no gene match: 2. Germline V lookup: CDR1 GTSNPN, CDR2 SVGIG (reference sequence). The CDR3 spans 12 residues. CDR3 in DNA: TGTGCCTGGGGGGGACAGGCCTACGAGCAGTACTTC. This translates into CAWGGQAYEQYF.

The rearrangement links TRBV3-1 to TRBJ2-1; D is uncertain. The CDR3 consists of 17 residues. Trimming shortened V by 0 bases and J by 3 bases, and 15 bases separated the two germline ends. Germline assignment: CDR1 LGHDT and CDR2 YNNKEL (reference sequence). CDR3 sequence (DNA): TGTGCCAGCAGCCAAGATGGATCCCGAGCCCACTACAATGAGCAGTTCTTC. Amino acids: CASSQDGSRAHYNEQFF.

This clonotype occurred a few times. The V call is TRBV29-1, the J call TRBJ2-5; no clear D gene. V lost 4 bases and J 5 bases, leaving 11 bases between the germline ends. Germline values: CDR1 SQVTM, CDR2 ANQGSEA. The CDR3 has 12 amino acids. The DNA for the CDR3 is TGCAGCGTTGGGGTAATGGGGGAGACCCAGTACTTC. This encodes CSVGVMGETQYF.

This clonotype was seen a handful of times. The chain couples TRBV7-9 to TRBJ2-7; no reliable D call. Germline assignment: CDR1 SEHNR and CDR2 FQNEAQ (reference sequence). This CDR3 is built from 14 residues. Trimming shortened V by 1 base and J by 2 bases, and 9 bases separated the two germline ends. The CDR3 protein is CASSLVAKPYEQYF. For the CDR3, the DNA is TGTGCCAGCAGCTTAGTAGCCAAACCCTACGAGCAGTACTTC.

The chain is built from TRBV5-6 and TRBJ2-1; 9 nucleotides line up with TRBD2. J gave up 7 bases and V 4 bases, and 6 bases lay outside the gene matches. CDR1 and CDR2 (germline): SGHDT, YYEEEE. This CDR3 has 14 amino acids. Written as DNA, the CDR3 is TGTGCCAGCAGCACTTTGCTAGCGGGAAATGAGCAGTTCTTC. Residues: CASSTLLAGNEQFF.

V and J are TRBV19 and TRBJ2-2; tentative D call: TRBD1 (5 bases). Germline CDR1 is LNHDA and CDR2 is SQIVND (reference sequence). This CDR3 is 12 amino acids long. V shed 4 bases and J shed 5 bases, with 5 bases lying between them. CDR3 sequence: CASSKGTGELFF. CDR3 nucleotide sequence: TGTGCCAGTAGTAAGGGGACCGGGGAGCTGTTTTTT.

The J gene is TRBJ2-1, the V gene TRBV20-1; D gene unclear. Between the trimmed V and J ends, which lost 4 bases and 9 bases, there was a span of 19 bases. CDR3 length equals 14 residues. CDR1 and CDR2 from the germline V gene are DFQATT and SNEGSKA (reference sequence). The CDR3 here is CSAMAQSGWREQFF. The CDR3 DNA reads TGCAGTGCTATGGCGCAGAGTGGGTGGCGTGAGCAGTTCTTC.

A few counts support this clonotype. The V call is TRBV7-2, the J call TRBJ2-4; 8 positions agree with TRBD1. The germline CDR1 and CDR2 sequences are SGHTA and FQGNSA. The junction had 10 bases not matched to a gene; V was cut back by 5 bases and J by 1 base. The length of the CDR3 is 17 residues. The CDR3 region has the DNA TGTGCCAGCAGCCCCGACCCGGACAGGGATGCCAAAAACATTCAGTACTTC. Translation: CASSPDPDRDAKNIQYF.

This clonotype was observed a handful of times. V usage is TRBV4-1 and J usage is TRBJ2-5; 10 nucleotides line up with TRBD2. This CDR3 has 18 amino acids. V shed 2 bases and J 4 bases; nucleotides not matched to a gene: 13. Germline V gives CDR1 MGHRA, CDR2 YSYEKL. The CDR3 here is CASSQTLNPSGGRETQYF. CDR3 in DNA: TGCGCCAGCAGCCAAACCCTAAATCCTAGCGGGGGACGAGAGACCCAGTACTTC.

This clonotype was seen only once. The CDR3 sequence is CASSINPDSDSGNTIYF. CDR3 coding DNA: TGTGCCAGCAGCATAAATCCGGACAGTGATTCTGGAAACACCATATATTTT. J is TRBJ1-3 and V is TRBV7-9; tentative D call: TRBD1 (6 bases). This CDR3 is built from 17 residues. Germline CDR1 SEHNR, CDR2 FQNEAQ (reference sequence). V shed 5 bases and J shed 1 base, with 18 bases lying between them.

This clonotype was seen more than once but under ten times. The chain carries TRBV29-1 and TRBJ1-2, with D unresolved. Germline assignment: CDR1 SQVTM and CDR2 ANQGSEA. This CDR3 is built from 12 residues. V dropped 2 bases and J dropped 2 bases, with 6 bases sitting between them. CDR3: CSVEPGNYGYTF. CDR3 in DNA: TGCAGCGTTGAACCTGGGAACTATGGCTACACCTTC.

This clonotype was seen repeatedly, ten times or more. The chain uses TRBV20-1 and TRBJ2-1, with D possibly being TRBD2 (5 bases). Germline V gene lookup returns CDR1 DFQATT and CDR2 SNEGSKA (reference sequence). Trimming removed 0 bases at V and 0 bases at J, with 9 bases between. The CDR3 has 15 amino acids. The CDR3, as DNA: TGCAGTGCTAGAGATGTGGGGAGCTCCTACAATGAGCAGTTCTTC. Its translation: CSARDVGSSYNEQFF.

This chain joins TRBV7-9 and TRBJ2-4, with a possible D match to TRBD1 (6 bases). Trimming took 5 bases from V and 1 from J, leaving 15 bases between them. Germline CDR1 reads SEHNR; CDR2 reads FQNEAQ (reference sequence). This CDR3 has 16 amino acids. CDR3 sequence (DNA): TGTGCCAGCAGCCCCGTCACTAGGGGGGCCAAAAACATTCAGTACTTC. Its translation: CASSPVTRGAKNIQYF.

The chain is built from TRBV27 and TRBJ2-3; 7 bases map to TRBD1. Germline V gene data show CDR1 as MNHEY and CDR2 as SMNVEV (reference sequence). The CDR3 is made up of 16 amino acids. Trimming at V came to 4 bases and at J to 4 bases, leaving 11 bases not matched to a gene. The CDR3 sequence is CASSSRSGQDADTQYF. The CDR3 DNA sequence: TGTGCCAGCAGTTCACGTAGTGGACAGGATGCAGATACGCAGTATTTT.

The chain joins TRBV7-6 to TRBJ2-1; D call uncertain. The CDR3 is made up of 13 amino acids. The germline CDR1 and CDR2 sequences are SGHVS and FNYEAQ. V dropped 0 bases and J dropped 4 bases, with 4 bases sitting between them. CDR3: CASSLAKYNEQFF. CDR3 nucleotides: TGTGCCAGCAGCTTAGCCAAGTACAATGAGCAGTTCTTC.

V and J are TRBV5-1 and TRBJ2-3; D is perhaps TRBD2 (5 bases). Germline loops: CDR1 SGHRS, CDR2 YFSETQ. Trimming removed 0 bases from V and 1 base from J, with 12 bases in between. The CDR3 totals 16 residues. The CDR3 region has the DNA TGCGCCAGCAGCTTGGCGCCCGGGGTCGGCACAGATACGCAGTATTTT. It encodes CASSLAPGVGTDTQYF.

The chain recombines TRBV6-5 with TRBJ1-2; D not certain. The germline V and J ends were trimmed by 0 bases and 3 bases, with 8 bases remaining between them. Germline loops: CDR1 MNHEY, CDR2 SVGAGI. The CDR3 runs to 14 residues. Here the CDR3 DNA reads TGTGCCAGCAGTTACTCGATGGCTTACTATGGCTACACCTTC. Its translation: CASSYSMAYYGYTF.

In its sample, this clonotype was seen a few times. The V gene is TRBV12-3 or TRBV12-4, the J gene TRBJ2-2; D gene ambiguous. V lost 3 bases and J 5 bases, leaving 16 bases between the germline ends. CDR3 size: 16 residues. The CDR3 sequence is CASSLWKDTETGELFF. The CDR3 region has the DNA TGTGCCAGCAGTTTGTGGAAAGACACCGAGACCGGGGAGCTGTTTTTT.

This clonotype was recorded a few times. The chain joins TRBV6-6 to TRBJ2-3; 15 bases fit TRBD2. The CDR3 length is 19 residues. V trimming: 4 bases; J trimming: 0 bases; junction bases outside the gene matches: 8. Germline-derived CDR1 and CDR2 are MNHNY and SVGAGI (reference sequence). For the CDR3, the DNA is TGTGCCAGCAGTTCCTCGGGACTAGCGGGGGGCACTAGCACAGATACGCAGTATTTT. The encoded protein is CASSSSGLAGGTSTDTQYF.